The entry below gives a single T cell receptor beta chain sequence along with its context. The antigen it binds to is not known. There are no base qualities to consult, and no much larger clone falls within one base. The entry originates in a study of low-dose radiotherapy and immunotherapy resistance in tumors (dated by TCRdb to about 2022). Regarding the research as a whole: Cohort 1 received 0.5 Gy per fraction every 2 weeks, with a prescribed total PTV dose of 6.5 Gy. Aspirin 300 mg was taken orally once daily by patients for four cycles, starting on cycle 1 day 1. Nivolumab was administered intravenously as a 240 mg flat dose every two weeks, and ipilimumab was administered intravenously at 1 mg/kg every six weeks. Every two weeks, patients got intravenous cyclophosphamide at 200 mg/m2, given one day ahead of each radiation and immunotherapy administration. Eight patients were included in the translational analysis: three from the first dose cohort and the first five from the second dose cohort. Patients in Cohort 2 were given 1 Gy per fraction every two weeks, for a total of 13 Gy across 26 weeks. Randomization of trial participants into treatment groups was not performed.

Sample time point, as interpreted from the label and publication: after trial treatment. Sample treatment or condition, as interpreted from the label and publication: LDRT plus nivolumab, ipilimumab, low-dose cyclophosphamide and aspirin (RACIN trial). Donors were enrolled in RACIN, a single-arm phase I dose-escalation trial combining nivolumab, ipilimumab, aspirin, low-dose cyclophosphamide and low-dose radiotherapy. To be eligible, a patient needed to have an advanced solid tumor that was TIL-negative. The run used an Illumina HiSeq 2500. Superscript III and a set of TRAV- and TRBV-specific primers were used to synthesize first-strand cDNA, so that both TCRalpha and TCRbeta chains were covered. TCRs were amplified with Phusion for 20 to 25 PCR cycles using a constant-region primer together with the adapter attached to the V primers. Amplification of the isolated mRNA was done with the MessageAmp II aRNA Amplification Kit, which involved an approximately 16-hour in vitro transcription at 37 degrees C. The Dynabeads mRNA DIRECT Purification Kit was used to isolate mRNA for TCR sequencing. Indexed Illumina adapters were added in a second roughly 25-cycle Phusion PCR, and the resulting products were purified with AMPure XP beads. In the source study's methods: Using custom Perl scripts, TCR sequences encoding the same protein were pooled, out-of-frame sequences were removed, and the abundance of each clonotype was computed. Any TCR sequence supported by only a single read was excluded from analysis. Among the metrics used to describe the repertoires were Shannon entropy, Gini index, clonality, richness, and the frequency of TCRs shared between repertoires. TCRdb reanalyzed the raw reads on its own, using fastp at Q25 for trimming and MiXCR for clone calling, and kept in-frame beta chains. Rows with a matching CDR3 protein are joined into one entry that keeps the most common DNA and genes. The V and J calls and clone size are TCRdb's, not the authors'. The sample has around 80,000 distinct CDR3 sequences on record, less than 20% of them singletons. The top ten hold 1.3% to 1.5% of the sample.

Trimming at the junction amounts to 0 bases on V and 4 bases on J, and the germline ends lie 6 bases apart. CDR1 and CDR2 were assigned from the germline V gene (reference sequence) as LGHDT and YNNKEL. Spanning cysteine to phenylalanine, the CDR3 consists of 13 amino acids. The kept DNA is CDR3 alone, 39 bases in frame from the first base. The sequence links TRBV3-1 to TRBJ2-5, with no confident D gene call. This TCR derives from a male donor with prostate cancer. Sequencing was performed on PBMCs, taken after low-dose radiotherapy plus immunotherapy. The nucleotide sequence is TGTGCCAGCAGCCAAGATCCCGCAGAGACCCAGTACTTC. The translation is CASSQDPAETQYF.